The 6 T cell receptor beta chains reported below all come from one sample, sequenced in a study of shared clonotypes between healthy human individuals. This table comes from immunoSEQ multiplex PCR, and its TCRdb copy is limited to in-frame clones, with some not included. The sample carries about 2.5 million clones, about 90% recorded once. The specimen was naive CD4+ T cells from PBMCs. Subset specified: CD45RA+ positively selected. These TCRs come from a man between 18 and 29 years old in good health. Some clones in this sample may be carry-over from other donors' samples.

This sequence joins TRBV27 and TRBJ1-3; no firm D call. The germline V gene has CDR1 MNHEY and CDR2 SMNVEV (reference sequence). The length of the CDR3 is 14 residues. The ends were cut back, 3 bases at V and 0 bases at J, with 6 bases in the middle. CDR3 sequence: CASSLGFSGNTIYF. DNA of the CDR3: TGTGCCAGCAGTTTGGGATTCTCTGGAAACACCATATATTTT.

J is TRBJ2-3 and V is TRBV7-9; D is uncertain. The CDR3 totals 15 residues. V was cut by 0 bases and J by 2 bases, with 9 bases left in between. Germline assignment: CDR1 SEHNR and CDR2 FQNEAQ (reference sequence). The CDR3 nucleotides are TGTGCCAGCAGCTTAGCGTCCCCAACCACAGATACGCAGTATTTT. Its protein is CASSLASPTTDTQYF.

The rearrangement joins TRBV6-1 to TRBJ2-3, with 11 bases that match TRBD2. CDR1 and CDR2 (germline): MNHNS, SASEGT. With 7 bases clipped from V and 5 bases from J, the junction kept 8 bases outside the gene matches. The CDR3 extends over 15 amino acids. The chain's CDR3 is CASTVAGGPRDTQYF. The DNA of the CDR3 is TGTGCCAGCACCGTAGCGGGAGGGCCAAGAGATACGCAGTATTTT.

The rearrangement links TRBV2 to TRBJ1-5; 7 bases are a match to TRBD1. The ends lost 1 base at V and 5 bases at J; junction bases unmatched: 2. From germline, CDR1 is SNHLY and CDR2 FYNNEI. The CDR3 covers 14 residues. The DNA for the CDR3 is TGTGCCAGCAGTGAAGACAGGGGACATCAGCCCCAGCATTTT. Translating it yields CASSEDRGHQPQHF.

The rearrangement uses TRBV5-1 and TRBJ2-6, with D tentatively TRBD2 (6 bases). Trimming stripped 4 bases from V and 1 base from J, with 21 bases between. CDR1 is SGHRS, CDR2 YFSETQ, per germline. CDR3 size: 19 residues. The CDR3 protein is CASSKTIRDFYSGANVLTF. CDR3 nucleotide sequence: TGCGCCAGCAGCAAAACAATCCGGGACTTTTATTCTGGGGCCAACGTCCTGACTTTC.

A note on this clone: Mismatch with germline at one junction end may stem from a read error. The V and J genes are TRBV2 and TRBJ1-2; no clear D. This CDR3 region has 14 residues. The germline gives CDR1 SNHLY, CDR2 FYNNEI. The CDR3 sequence is CASSVQQALWVKDF. The CDR3 nucleotides read TGTGCCAGCAGTGTGCAGCAGGCCCTATGGGTGAAAGACTTC.